The clone carrying this T cell receptor (beta chain) was counted a few times. Antigen specificity is unknown. Study-level findings and limits: Tumor-infiltrating Treg TCR alpha and beta sequences overlapped most with tumor naive CD4+ T cells, then blood naive. The TCR gene usage of tumor memory CD4+ T cells clustered together with blood and lymph node memory CD4+ cells and with lymph node naive CD4+ cells. The larger cohort examined one V-J beta rearrangement, not whole repertoires.

Semi-nested PCR with Nested Universal Primer A followed constant-region reverse priming of full-length variable regions. TCRdb fed the 5' RACE reads into MiXCR, producing one record per CDR3 protein. The sample gives about 46,000 distinct CDR3 sequences, 25% to 35% of which show up once; roughly 1.9% is in the top ten. Trimming removed 5 bases from V and 4 bases from J; junction bases left unmatched: 2. Germline CDR1 is SGHVS and CDR2 is FQNEAQ. This CDR3 region has 13 residues. The clonotype was recovered from a female donor with breast cancer. The specimen sequenced was naive CD4+ T cells sorted from blood. Subset noted: naive CD4+ T cells, CD4+CD45RA+CD25-. This sequence joins TRBV7-8 and TRBJ1-1; 9 bases line up with TRBD1. The CDR3 DNA follows: TGTGCCAGCAGCCTGGGACAGGGCACTGAAGCTTTCTTT. Translated: CASSLGQGTEAFF.